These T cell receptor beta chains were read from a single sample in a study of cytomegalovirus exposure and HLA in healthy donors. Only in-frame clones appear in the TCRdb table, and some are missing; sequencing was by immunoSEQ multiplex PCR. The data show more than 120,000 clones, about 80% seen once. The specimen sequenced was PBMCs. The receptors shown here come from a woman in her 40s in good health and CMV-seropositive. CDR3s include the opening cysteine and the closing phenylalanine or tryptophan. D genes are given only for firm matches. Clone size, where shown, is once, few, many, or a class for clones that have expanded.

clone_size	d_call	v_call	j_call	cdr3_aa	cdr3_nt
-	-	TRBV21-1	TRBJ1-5	CASSKTDRNQPQHF	TGTGCCAGCAGCAAGACAGATAGGAATCAGCCCCAGCATTTT
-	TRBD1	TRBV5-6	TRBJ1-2	CASSVLQGYYGYTF	TGTGCCAGCAGCGTCCTACAGGGGTACTATGGCTACACCTTC
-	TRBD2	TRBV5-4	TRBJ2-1	CASSKGRAGVYPNEQFF	TGTGCCAGCAGCAAAGGTAGGGCGGGAGTCTATCCCAATGAGCAGTTCTTC
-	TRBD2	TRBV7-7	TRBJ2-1	CASSLEAGVGNEQFF	TGTGCTAGCAGCTTAGAGGCGGGAGTCGGCAATGAGCAGTTCTTC
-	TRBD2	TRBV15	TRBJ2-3	CATSLAGPTDTQYF	TGTGCCACCAGTTTAGCGGGGCCCACAGATACGCAGTATTTT
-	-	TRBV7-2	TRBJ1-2	CASSLSRGYTF	TGTGCCAGCAGCTTATCACGGGGCTACACCTTC
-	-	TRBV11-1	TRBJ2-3	CASSGGRETDTQYF	TGTGCCAGCAGCGGGGGCAGGGAAACAGATACGCAGTATTTT
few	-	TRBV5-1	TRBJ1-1	CASRPIRGNTEAFF	TGCGCCAGCAGACCTATCAGGGGTAACACTGAAGCTTTCTTT
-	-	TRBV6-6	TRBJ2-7	CASSYSGSNPYEQYF	TGTGCCAGCAGTTACTCGGGGAGTAACCCCTACGAGCAGTACTTC
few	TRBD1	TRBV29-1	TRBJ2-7	CSVEVQGVGEQYF	TGCAGCGTTGAAGTTCAGGGGGTCGGCGAGCAGTACTTC
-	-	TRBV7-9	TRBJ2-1	CASSLQGNEQFF	TGTGCCAGCAGCTTGCAGGGGAATGAGCAGTTCTTC
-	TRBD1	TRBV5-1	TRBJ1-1	CASSYGQGAGREAFF	TGCGCCAGCAGCTACGGACAGGGGGCAGGTCGTGAAGCTTTCTTT
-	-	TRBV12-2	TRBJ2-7	CASRPKVVAGGFYEQYF	TGTGCAAGTCGCCCAAAAGTGGTAGCGGGAGGATTCTACGAGCAGTACTTC
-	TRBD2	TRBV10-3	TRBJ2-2	CAISGLAGTGELFF	TGTGCCATCAGTGGACTAGCGGGCACCGGGGAGCTGTTTTTT
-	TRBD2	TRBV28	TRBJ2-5	CASSLGTSRAETQYF	TGTGCCAGCAGTCTGGGGACTAGTAGGGCCGAGACCCAGTACTTC
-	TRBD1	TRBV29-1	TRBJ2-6	CSVAGSWDSISGANVLTF	TGCAGCGTCGCGGGTAGTTGGGACAGCATCTCTGGGGCCAACGTCCTGACTTTC
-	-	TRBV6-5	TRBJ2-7	CAGRGSYEQYF	TGTGCCGGACGGGGGTCCTACGAGCAGTACTTC
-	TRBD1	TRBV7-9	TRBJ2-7	CASSLARTGGHYEQYF	TGTGCCAGCAGCTTAGCGAGGACAGGGGGCCACTACGAGCAGTACTTC
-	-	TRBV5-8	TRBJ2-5	CASSLNGWIIETQYF	TGTGCCAGCAGCTTAAACGGGTGGATTATAGAGACCCAGTACTTC
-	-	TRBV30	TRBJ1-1	CAWSPLEASGAFF	TGTGCCTGGAGCCCCCTGGAGGCATCAGGAGCTTTCTTT
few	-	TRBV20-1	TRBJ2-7	CSATSRTEQYF	TGCAGTGCTACTTCCCGGACTGAGCAGTACTTC
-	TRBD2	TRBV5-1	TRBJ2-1	CASSPGGTSGYNEQFF	TGCGCCAGCAGCCCCGGCGGGACTAGCGGATACAATGAGCAGTTCTTC
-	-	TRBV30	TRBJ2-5	CAWPCETEQETQYF	TGTGCCTGGCCTTGCGAGACAGAGCAAGAGACCCAGTACTTC
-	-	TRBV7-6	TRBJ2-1	CASSSREGFRNEQFF	TGTGCCAGCAGCTCCCGGGAAGGGTTTCGCAATGAGCAGTTCTTC
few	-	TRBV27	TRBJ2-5	CASSFSGTETQYF	TGTGCCAGCAGTTTCTCAGGAACGGAGACCCAGTACTTC
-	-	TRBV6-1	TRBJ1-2	CASHRQLQGGYTF	TGTGCCAGCCACCGACAGTTGCAAGGGGGCTACACCTTC
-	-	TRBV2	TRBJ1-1	CASRFRGLGTEAFF	TGTGCCAGCAGATTCCGGGGACTTGGCACTGAAGCTTTCTTT
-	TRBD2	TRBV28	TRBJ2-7	CASSFTGLAGGKEQYF	TGTGCCAGCAGTTTCACCGGGCTAGCGGGAGGAAAGGAGCAGTACTTC
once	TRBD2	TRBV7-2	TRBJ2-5	CASSKLAGGRETQYF	TGTGCCAGCAGCAAACTAGCGGGAGGGAGAGAGACCCAGTACTTC
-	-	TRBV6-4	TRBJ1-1	CASSDFPVGADTEAFF	TGTGCCAGCAGTGACTTTCCAGTAGGGGCGGACACTGAAGCTTTCTTT
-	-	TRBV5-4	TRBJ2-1	CASRSPGESYNEQFF	TGTGCCAGCAGGTCCCCAGGGGAATCCTACAATGAGCAGTTCTTC
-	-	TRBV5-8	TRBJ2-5	CASSFQGYQETQYF	TGTGCCAGCAGCTTCCAGGGGTACCAAGAGACCCAGTACTTC
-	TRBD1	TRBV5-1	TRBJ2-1	CASSQDRVEFF	TGCGCCAGCAGCCAAGACAGGGTCGAGTTCTTC
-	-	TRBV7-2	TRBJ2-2	CASSLRSRDTGELFF	TGTGCCAGCAGCTTAAGGTCCAGGGACACCGGGGAGCTGTTTTTT
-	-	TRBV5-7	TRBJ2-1	CASSLSGEQFF	TGTGCCAGCAGCTTGTCCGGGGAGCAGTTCTTC
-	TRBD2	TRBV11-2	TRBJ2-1	CASSLEAGAYNEQFF	TGTGCCAGCAGCTTAGAGGCGGGAGCTTACAATGAGCAGTTCTTC
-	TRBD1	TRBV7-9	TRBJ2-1	CASSLLGTGGEQFF	TGTGCCAGCAGCCTACTAGGGACAGGTGGGGAGCAGTTCTTC
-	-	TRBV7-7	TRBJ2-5	CASSSGETQYF	TGTGCTAGCAGCTCGGGGGAGACCCAGTACTTC
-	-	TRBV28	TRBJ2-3	CASSYGTSTDTQYF	TGTGCCAGCAGTTACGGGACTAGCACAGATACGCAGTATTTT